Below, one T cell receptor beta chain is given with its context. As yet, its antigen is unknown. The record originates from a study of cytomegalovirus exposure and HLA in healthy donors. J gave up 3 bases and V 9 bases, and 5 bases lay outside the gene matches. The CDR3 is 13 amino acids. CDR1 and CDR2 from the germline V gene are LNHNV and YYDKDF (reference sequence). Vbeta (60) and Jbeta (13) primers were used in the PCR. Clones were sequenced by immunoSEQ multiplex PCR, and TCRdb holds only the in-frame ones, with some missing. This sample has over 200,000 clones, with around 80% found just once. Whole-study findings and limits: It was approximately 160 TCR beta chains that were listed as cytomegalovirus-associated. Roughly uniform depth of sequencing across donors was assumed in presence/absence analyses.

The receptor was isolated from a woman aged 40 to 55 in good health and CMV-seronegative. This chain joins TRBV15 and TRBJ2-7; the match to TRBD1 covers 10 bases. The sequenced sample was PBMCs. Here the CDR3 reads CATSGTGDYEQYF. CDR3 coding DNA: TGTGCCACGTCCGGGACAGGGGACTACGAGCAGTACTTC.